These T cell receptor beta chains were read from a single sample in a study of shared clonotypes between healthy human individuals. Generated by immunoSEQ multiplex PCR, the TCRdb table keeps only in-frame clones and is missing some. The table lists more than 2,000,000 clones, more than 85% of them singletons. Sample: naive CD4+ T cells from PBMCs. The receptors were sampled from a young man in good health. Some clones in this sample may be carry-over from other donors' samples. Each CDR3 is given with its conserved first and last residue. D genes are given only for firm matches. Part of the rows lack a size; the others show once, few, many or a class for expanded clones.

once | TRBJ2-7 | TRBV15 | TRBD1 | CATSRGQGAPYEQYF | TGTGCCACCAGCAGAGGACAGGGCGCACCCTACGAGCAGTACTTC
NA | TRBJ2-1 | TRBV2 | TRBD2 | CASSEEALAGANEQFF | TGTGCCAGCAGTGAAGAGGCACTAGCGGGAGCTAATGAGCAGTTCTTC
NA | TRBJ1-2 | TRBV4-2 | NA | CASSQEGGVSYGYTF | TGTGCCAGCAGCCAAGAGGGGGGTGTCAGCTATGGCTACACCTTC
NA | TRBJ2-1 | TRBV5-4 | TRBD2 | CASSLGLAGYNEQFF | TGTGCCAGCAGTTTGGGACTAGCGGGATACAATGAGCAGTTCTTC
few | TRBJ1-1 | TRBV28 | NA | CASREDRNTEAFF | TGTGCCAGCAGGGAAGACAGGAACACTGAAGCTTTCTTT
NA | TRBJ2-1 | TRBV6-6 | TRBD2 | CASSYPGTSGQEFF | TGTGCCAGCAGTTACCCAGGGACTAGCGGTCAGGAGTTCTTC
NA | TRBJ2-3 | TRBV5-4 | NA | CASSLGPTEDTQYF | TGTGCCAGCAGCTTGGGCCCGACAGAAGATACGCAGTATTTT
NA | TRBJ1-1 | TRBV28 | NA | CASSWAGVGVDTEAFF | TGTGCCAGCAGTTGGGCAGGGGTTGGTGTTGACACTGAAGCTTTCTTT
once | TRBJ2-1 | TRBV15 | NA | CATSRDLRVSHEQFF | TGTGCCACCAGCAGAGATCTGAGGGTATCGCATGAGCAGTTCTTC
NA | TRBJ1-1 | TRBV4-2 | NA | CASSQDRRAEAFF | TGTGCCAGCAGCCAAGATAGGAGGGCTGAAGCTTTCTTT
few | TRBJ2-7 | TRBV10-1 | NA | CAADISYEQYF | TGCGCAGCCGACATTAGCTACGAGCAGTACTTC
NA | TRBJ1-1 | TRBV6-5 | NA | CASSSGGVSNTEAFF | TGTGCCAGCAGTTCGGGGGGGGTTTCGAACACTGAAGCTTTCTTT
NA | TRBJ2-3 | TRBV7-9 | TRBD1 | CASRGQALTDTQYF | TGTGCCAGCAGGGGACAGGCTTTGACAGATACGCAGTATTTT
NA | TRBJ2-3 | TRBV14 | TRBD2 | CASSQESLAGVGRYTQYF | TGTGCCAGCAGCCAAGAGTCCCTAGCGGGAGTGGGGCGATATACGCAGTATTTT
NA | TRBJ1-1 | TRBV21-1 | NA | CASSKGTNRKDTEAFF | TGTGCCAGCAGCAAAGGAACTAACAGAAAGGACACTGAAGCTTTCTTT
NA | TRBJ2-1 | TRBV18 | TRBD2 | CASSRGAGGSGDEQFF | TGTGCCAGCTCACGCGGGGCGGGAGGGAGCGGTGATGAGCAGTTCTTC
NA | TRBJ2-6 | TRBV7-2 | NA | CASSLARGGSGANVLTF | TGTGCCAGCAGCTTAGCGCGGGGAGGTTCTGGGGCCAACGTCCTGACTTTC
NA | TRBJ1-1 | TRBV29-1 | NA | CSVSSGTDTEAFF | TGCAGCGTTTCATCCGGGACGGACACTGAAGCTTTCTTT
NA | TRBJ2-3 | TRBV6-5 | TRBD1 | CASTRDRSTDTQYF | TGTGCCAGCACCCGGGACAGGAGCACAGATACGCAGTATTTT
once | TRBJ2-5 | TRBV27 | NA | CASSLGTHQETQYF | TGTGCCAGCAGTTTAGGGACACACCAAGAGACCCAGTACTTC
NA | TRBJ2-1 | TRBV7-2 | NA | CASSPSVAHNEQFF | TGTGCCAGCAGCCCCTCAGTGGCTCACAATGAGCAGTTCTTC
NA | TRBJ2-5 | TRBV25-1 | NA | CASSAGREVETQYF | TGTGCCAGCAGTGCGGGCAGGGAGGTAGAGACCCAGTACTTC
NA | TRBJ2-5 | TRBV5-4 | TRBD2 | CASRPTSGQETQYF | TGTGCCAGCAGGCCTACTAGCGGCCAAGAGACCCAGTACTTC
NA | TRBJ1-1 | TRBV5-6 | NA | CASNFRQQITDTEAFF | TGTGCCAGCAACTTCCGACAGCAAATTACGGACACTGAAGCTTTCTTT
NA | TRBJ2-1 | TRBV16 | TRBD2 | CASSQSRELAGSTRGQFF | TGTGCCAGCAGCCAATCGCGGGAACTAGCGGGTTCGACCCGCGGGCAGTTCTTC
NA | TRBJ2-3 | TRBV15 | NA | CATSRDHEVVTQYF | TGTGCCACCAGCAGAGATCATGAAGTAGTTACGCAGTATTTT
NA | TRBJ2-7 | TRBV27 | NA | CASSDSGTPTYEQYF | TGTGCCAGCAGTGACTCCGGGACACCAACCTACGAGCAGTACTTC